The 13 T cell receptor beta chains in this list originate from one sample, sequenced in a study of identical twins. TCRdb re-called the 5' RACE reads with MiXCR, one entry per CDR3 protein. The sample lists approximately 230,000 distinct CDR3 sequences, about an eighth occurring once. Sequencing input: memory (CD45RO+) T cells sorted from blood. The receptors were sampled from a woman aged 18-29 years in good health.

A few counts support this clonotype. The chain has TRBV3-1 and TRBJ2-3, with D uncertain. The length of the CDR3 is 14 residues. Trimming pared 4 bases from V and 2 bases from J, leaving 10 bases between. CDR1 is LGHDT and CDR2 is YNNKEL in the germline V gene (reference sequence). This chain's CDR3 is CASSRKGSTDTQYF. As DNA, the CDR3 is TGTGCCAGCAGCCGTAAAGGATCCACAGATACGCAGTATTTT.

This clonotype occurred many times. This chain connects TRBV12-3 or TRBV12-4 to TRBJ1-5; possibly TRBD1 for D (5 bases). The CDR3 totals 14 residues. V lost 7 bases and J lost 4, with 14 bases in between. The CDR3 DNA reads TGTGCCAGCACCCCGTGGGGCCATAATCAGCCCCAGCATTTT. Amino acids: CASTPWGHNQPQHF.

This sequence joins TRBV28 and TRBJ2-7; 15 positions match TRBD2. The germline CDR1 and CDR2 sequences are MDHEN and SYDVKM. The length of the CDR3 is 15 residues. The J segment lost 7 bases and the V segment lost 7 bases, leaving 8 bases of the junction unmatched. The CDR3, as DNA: TGTGCCAGCACGATGGGACTAGCGGGAGGTAGAGAGCAGTACTTC. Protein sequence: CASTMGLAGGREQYF.

The DNA of the CDR3 is TGTGCCAGCACAGGCGGGACAACTAATGAGCAGTTCTTC. Translated: CASTGGTTNEQFF. The chain is built from TRBV2 and TRBJ2-1; either TRBD1 or TRBD2 may fit D (6 bases each). V was clipped by 7 bases and J by 7 bases, with 14 bases between them. The CDR3 sequence is 13 residues long. The germline V gene encodes CDR1 SNHLY and CDR2 FYNNEI.

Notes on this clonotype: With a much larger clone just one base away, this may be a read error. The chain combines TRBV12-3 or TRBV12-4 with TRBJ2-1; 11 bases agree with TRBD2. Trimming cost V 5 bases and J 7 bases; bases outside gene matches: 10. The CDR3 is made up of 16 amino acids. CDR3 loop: CASSLWVAGGPNEQFF. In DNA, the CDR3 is TGTGCCAGCAGTCTCTGGGTAGCGGGAGGGCCAAATGAGCAGTTCTTC.

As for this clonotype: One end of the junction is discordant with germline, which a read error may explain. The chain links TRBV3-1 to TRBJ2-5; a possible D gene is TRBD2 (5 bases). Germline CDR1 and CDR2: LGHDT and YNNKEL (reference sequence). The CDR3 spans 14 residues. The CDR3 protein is CAGSHMRAQETQYF. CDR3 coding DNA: TGTGCCGGCAGCCATATGAGGGCCCAAGAGACCCAGTACTTC.

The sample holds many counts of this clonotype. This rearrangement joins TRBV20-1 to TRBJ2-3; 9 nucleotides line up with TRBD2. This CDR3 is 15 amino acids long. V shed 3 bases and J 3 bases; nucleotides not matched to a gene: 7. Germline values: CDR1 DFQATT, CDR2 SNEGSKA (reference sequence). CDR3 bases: TGCAGTGCTAGGGGTGAGCGGGAGGAGACAGATACGCAGTATTTT. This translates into CSARGEREETDTQYF.

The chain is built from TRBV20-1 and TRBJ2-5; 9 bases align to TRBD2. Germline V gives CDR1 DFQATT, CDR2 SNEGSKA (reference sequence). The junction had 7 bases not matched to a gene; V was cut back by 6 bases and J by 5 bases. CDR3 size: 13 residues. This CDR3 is CSADLSGSETQYF. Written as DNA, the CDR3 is TGCAGTGCGGACCTTAGCGGGAGCGAGACCCAGTACTTC.

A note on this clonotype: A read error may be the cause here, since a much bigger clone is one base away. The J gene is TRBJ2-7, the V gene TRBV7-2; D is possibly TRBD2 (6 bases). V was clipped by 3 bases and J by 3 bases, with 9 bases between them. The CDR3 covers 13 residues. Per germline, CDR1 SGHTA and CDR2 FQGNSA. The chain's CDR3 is CASSLTSIYEQYF. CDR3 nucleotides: TGTGCCAGCAGCTTGACTAGTATCTACGAGCAGTACTTC. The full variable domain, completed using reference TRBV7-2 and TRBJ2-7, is GAGVSQSPSNKVTEKGKDVELRCDPISGHTALYWYRQSLGQGLEFLIYFQGNSAPDKSGLPSDRFSAERTGGSVSTLTIQRTQQEDSAVYLCASSLTSIYEQYFGPGTRLTVT.

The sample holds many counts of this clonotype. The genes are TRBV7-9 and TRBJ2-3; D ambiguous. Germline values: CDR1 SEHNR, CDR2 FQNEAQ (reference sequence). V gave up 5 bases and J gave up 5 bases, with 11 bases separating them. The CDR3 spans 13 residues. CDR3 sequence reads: CASSRNPRDTQYF. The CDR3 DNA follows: TGTGCCAGCAGCAGGAACCCTCGAGATACGCAGTATTTT.

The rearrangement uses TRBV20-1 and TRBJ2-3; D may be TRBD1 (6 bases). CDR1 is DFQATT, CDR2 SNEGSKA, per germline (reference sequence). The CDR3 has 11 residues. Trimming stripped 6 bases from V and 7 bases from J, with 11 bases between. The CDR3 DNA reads TGCAGTGCCAACAGGGAGAATACGCAGTATTTT. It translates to CSANRENTQYF.

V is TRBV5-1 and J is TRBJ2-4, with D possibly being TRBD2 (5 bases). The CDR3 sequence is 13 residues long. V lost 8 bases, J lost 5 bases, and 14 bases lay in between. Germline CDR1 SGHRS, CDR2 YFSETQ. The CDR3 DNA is TGCGCCAGTAGCAGCGGAGTGGAAAACATTCAGTACTTC. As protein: CASSSGVENIQYF.

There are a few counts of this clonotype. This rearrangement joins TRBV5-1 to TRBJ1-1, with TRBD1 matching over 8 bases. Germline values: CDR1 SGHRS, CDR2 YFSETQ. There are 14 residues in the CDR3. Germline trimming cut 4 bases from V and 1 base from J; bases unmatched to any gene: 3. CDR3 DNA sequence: TGCGCCAGCAGCCCAGGACAGGGGAACACTGAAGCTTTCTTT. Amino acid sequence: CASSPGQGNTEAFF.